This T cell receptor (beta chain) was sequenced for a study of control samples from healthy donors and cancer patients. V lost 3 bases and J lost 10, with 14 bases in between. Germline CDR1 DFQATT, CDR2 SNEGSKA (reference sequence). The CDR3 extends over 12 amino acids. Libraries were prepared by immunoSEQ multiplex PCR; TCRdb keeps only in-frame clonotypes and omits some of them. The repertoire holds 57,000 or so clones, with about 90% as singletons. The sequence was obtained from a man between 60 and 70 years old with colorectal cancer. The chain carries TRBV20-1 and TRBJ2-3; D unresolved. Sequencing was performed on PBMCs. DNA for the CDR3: TGCAGTGCTAGTGGCCCGTCCGGGCCGCAGTATTTT. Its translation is CSASGPSGPQYF.